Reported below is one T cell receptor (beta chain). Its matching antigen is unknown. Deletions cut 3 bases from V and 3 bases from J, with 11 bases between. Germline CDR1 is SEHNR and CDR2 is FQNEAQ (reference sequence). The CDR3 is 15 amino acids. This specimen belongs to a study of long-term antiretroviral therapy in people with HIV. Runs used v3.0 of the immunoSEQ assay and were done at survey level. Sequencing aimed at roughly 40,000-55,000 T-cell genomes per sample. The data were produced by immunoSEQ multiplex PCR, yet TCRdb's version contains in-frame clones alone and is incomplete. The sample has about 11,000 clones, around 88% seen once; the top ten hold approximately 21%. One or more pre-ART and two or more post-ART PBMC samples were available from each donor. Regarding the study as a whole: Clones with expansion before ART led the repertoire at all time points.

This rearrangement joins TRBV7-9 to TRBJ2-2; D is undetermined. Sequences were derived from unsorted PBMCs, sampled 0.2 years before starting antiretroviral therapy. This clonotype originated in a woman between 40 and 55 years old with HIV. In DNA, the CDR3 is TGTGCCAGCAGCTTGACGCTTGGGGACACCGGGGAGCTGTTTTTT. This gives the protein CASSLTLGDTGELFF.